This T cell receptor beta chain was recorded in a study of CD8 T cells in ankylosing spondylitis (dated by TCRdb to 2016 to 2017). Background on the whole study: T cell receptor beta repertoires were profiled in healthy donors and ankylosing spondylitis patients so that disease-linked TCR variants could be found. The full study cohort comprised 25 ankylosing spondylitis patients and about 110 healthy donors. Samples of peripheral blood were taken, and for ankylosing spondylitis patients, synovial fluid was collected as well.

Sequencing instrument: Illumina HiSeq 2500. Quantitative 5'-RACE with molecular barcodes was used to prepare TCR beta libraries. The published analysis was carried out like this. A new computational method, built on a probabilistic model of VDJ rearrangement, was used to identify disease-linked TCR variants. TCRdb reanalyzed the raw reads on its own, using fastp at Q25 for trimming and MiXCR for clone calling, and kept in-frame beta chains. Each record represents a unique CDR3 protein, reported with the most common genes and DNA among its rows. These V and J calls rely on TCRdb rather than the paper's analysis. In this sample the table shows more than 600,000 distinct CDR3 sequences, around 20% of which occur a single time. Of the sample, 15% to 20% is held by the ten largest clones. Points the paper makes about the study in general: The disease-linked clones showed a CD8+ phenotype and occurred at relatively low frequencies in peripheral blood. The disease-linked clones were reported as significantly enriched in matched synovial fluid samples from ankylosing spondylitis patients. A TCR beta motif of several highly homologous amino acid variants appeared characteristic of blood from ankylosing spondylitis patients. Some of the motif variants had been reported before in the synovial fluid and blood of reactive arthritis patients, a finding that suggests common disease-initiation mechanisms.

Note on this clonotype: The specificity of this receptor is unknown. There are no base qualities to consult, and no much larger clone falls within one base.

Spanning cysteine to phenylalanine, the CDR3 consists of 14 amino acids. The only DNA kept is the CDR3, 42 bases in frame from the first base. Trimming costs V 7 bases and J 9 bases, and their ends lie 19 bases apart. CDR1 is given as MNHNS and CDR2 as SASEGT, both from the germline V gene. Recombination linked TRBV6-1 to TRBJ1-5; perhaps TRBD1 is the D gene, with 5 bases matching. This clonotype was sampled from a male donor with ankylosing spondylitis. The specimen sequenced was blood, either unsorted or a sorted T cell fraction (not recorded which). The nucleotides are TGTGCCAGCAAGGGAGGAGGGGATGGTGGGCCCCAGCATTTT. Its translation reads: CASKGGGDGGPQHF.